This TCR beta chain was observed in a study of OX40 agonist ivuxolimab in advanced cancers. Here immunoSEQ multiplex PCR was the method, and the copy in TCRdb shows in-frame clones only, minus some. Here the sample spans some 87,000 clones, roughly 94% being singletons. The CDR3 totals 18 residues. The V and J ends lost 0 bases and 5 bases, in that order; junction bases with no gene match: 13. CDR1 SGHAT and CDR2 FQNNGV come from the germline V gene. The material was CD4+ or CD8+ T cells sorted from blood, obtained in a trial of the OX40 agonist ivuxolimab. The sequence was obtained from an adult with an advanced solid tumor such as melanoma, head and neck, liver or kidney cancer. The genes are TRBV11-2 and TRBJ2-1; TRBD2 aligns across 7 bases. The CDR3 is CASSLDRGGSSSNNEQFF. CDR3 bases: TGTGCCAGCAGCTTAGATCGGGGCGGGAGCTCGTCTAACAATGAGCAGTTCTTC.